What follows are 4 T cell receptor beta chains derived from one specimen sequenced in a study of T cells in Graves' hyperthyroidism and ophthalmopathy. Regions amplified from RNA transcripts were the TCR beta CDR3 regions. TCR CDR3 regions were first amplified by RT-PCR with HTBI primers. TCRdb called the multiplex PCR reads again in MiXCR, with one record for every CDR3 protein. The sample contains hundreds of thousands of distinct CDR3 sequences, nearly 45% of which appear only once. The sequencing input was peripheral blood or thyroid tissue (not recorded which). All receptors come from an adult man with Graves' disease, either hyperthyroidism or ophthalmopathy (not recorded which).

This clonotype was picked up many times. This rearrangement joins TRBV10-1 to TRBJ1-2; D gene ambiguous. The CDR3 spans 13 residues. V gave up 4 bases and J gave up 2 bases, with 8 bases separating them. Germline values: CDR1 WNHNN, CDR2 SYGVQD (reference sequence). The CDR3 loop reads CASSARLNYGYTF. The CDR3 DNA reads TGCGCCAGCAGTGCACGGTTAAACTATGGCTACACCTTC.

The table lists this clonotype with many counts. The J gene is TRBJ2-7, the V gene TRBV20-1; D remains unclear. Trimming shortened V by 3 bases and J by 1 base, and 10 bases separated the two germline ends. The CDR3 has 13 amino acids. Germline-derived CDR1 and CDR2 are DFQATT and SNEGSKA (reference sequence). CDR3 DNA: TGCAGTGCTAGTGGGTCAGGTTCCTACGAGCAGTACTTC. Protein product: CSASGSGSYEQYF.

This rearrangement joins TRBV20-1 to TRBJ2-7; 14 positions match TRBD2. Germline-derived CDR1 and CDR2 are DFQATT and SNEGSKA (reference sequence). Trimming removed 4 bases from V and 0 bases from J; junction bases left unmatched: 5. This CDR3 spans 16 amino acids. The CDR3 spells CSAIWTSGGSSYEQYF. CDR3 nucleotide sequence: TGCAGTGCTATTTGGACTAGCGGGGGGTCCTCCTACGAGCAGTACTTC.

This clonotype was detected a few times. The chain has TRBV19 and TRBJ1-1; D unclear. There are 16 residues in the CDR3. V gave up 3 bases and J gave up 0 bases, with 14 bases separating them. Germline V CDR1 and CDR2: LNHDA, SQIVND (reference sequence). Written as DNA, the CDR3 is TGTGCCAGTAGTATGGATTCGGGAACCTTGAACACTGAAGCTTTCTTT. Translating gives CASSMDSGTLNTEAFF. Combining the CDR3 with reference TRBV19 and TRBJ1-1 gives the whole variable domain DGGITQSPKYLFRKEGQNVTLSCEQNLNHDAMYWYRQDPGQGLRLIYYSQIVNDFQKGDIAEGYSVSREKKESFPLTVTSAQKNPTAFYLCASSMDSGTLNTEAFFGQGTRLTVV.